This is a list of T cell receptor beta chains from one sample in a study of blood T cell repertoires in COVID-19. The method was immunoSEQ multiplex PCR; TCRdb's version includes in-frame clones alone and lacks a portion of them. The sample consists of about 280,000 clones, almost 85% of them appearing once. The material sequenced was peripheral blood. These receptor sequences come from a man in his forties or fifties with active or convalescent COVID-19. The conserved cysteine and the conserved F or W are not part of the CDR3 here. Fields, in order: J gene, CDR3 length, V gene, CDR3 protein.

j_call: TRBJ1-1
cdr3_length: 11
v_call: TRBV4-2
cdr3_aa: ASSQDRGGDAF

j_call: TRBJ2-1
cdr3_length: 10
v_call: TRBV25-1
cdr3_aa: ASSATHNEQF

j_call: TRBJ1-3
cdr3_length: 18
v_call: TRBV4-1
cdr3_aa: ASSHRYRGGGTGLGNTIY

j_call: TRBJ1-5
cdr3_length: 12
v_call: TRBV15
cdr3_aa: ATSRDRGGQPQH

j_call: TRBJ2-1
cdr3_length: 10
v_call: TRBV28
cdr3_aa: ASRPDSNEQF

j_call: TRBJ1-1
cdr3_length: 14
v_call: TRBV6-2/TRBV6-3
cdr3_aa: ASSYSRGGSGTEAF

j_call: TRBJ2-1
cdr3_length: 17
v_call: TRBV4-1
cdr3_aa: ASSQGLAGFRTLHNEQF

j_call: TRBJ1-5
cdr3_length: 12
v_call: TRBV6-5
cdr3_aa: ASSTRQGNQPQH

j_call: TRBJ1-2
cdr3_length: 11
v_call: TRBV29-1
cdr3_aa: SVVTVGGQGYT

j_call: TRBJ2-7
cdr3_length: 15
v_call: TRBV6-1
cdr3_aa: ASSEDQRRTVPYEQY

j_call: TRBJ2-7
cdr3_length: 17
v_call: TRBV4-1
cdr3_aa: ARSPGGFSGRGADYEQY

j_call: TRBJ2-2
cdr3_length: 16
v_call: TRBV19
cdr3_aa: ASSTGLAGGLRAGELF

j_call: TRBJ2-7
cdr3_length: 11
v_call: TRBV6-5
cdr3_aa: ASMRGGGYEQY

j_call: TRBJ2-5
cdr3_length: 13
v_call: TRBV6-6
cdr3_aa: ASSFRRLSGETQY

j_call: TRBJ2-7
cdr3_length: 14
v_call: TRBV3-1/TRBV3-2
cdr3_aa: ASSQDGGGIGYEQY

j_call: TRBJ1-2
cdr3_length: 11
v_call: TRBV27
cdr3_aa: ASSLSGDYGYT

j_call: TRBJ2-6
cdr3_length: 12
v_call: TRBV14
cdr3_aa: ASSQAMGANVLT

j_call: TRBJ2-7
cdr3_length: 15
v_call: TRBV10-1
cdr3_aa: ASWGGKRTGDSYEQY

j_call: TRBJ1-6
cdr3_length: 11
v_call: TRBV12-3/TRBV12-4
cdr3_aa: ASSRGGASPLH

j_call: TRBJ1-3
cdr3_length: 13
v_call: TRBV3-1/TRBV3-2
cdr3_aa: ASSQIQGSGNTIY

j_call: TRBJ2-1
cdr3_length: 13
v_call: TRBV3-1/TRBV3-2
cdr3_aa: ASSQVLLAGGKQF

j_call: TRBJ1-2
cdr3_length: 10
v_call: TRBV5-6
cdr3_aa: ASSFTGMGYT

j_call: TRBJ1-4
cdr3_length: 14
v_call: TRBV3-1/TRBV3-2
cdr3_aa: ASSPMDRGRFEKLF

j_call: TRBJ2-1
cdr3_length: 10
v_call: TRBV9
cdr3_aa: ASSATYNEQF

j_call: TRBJ2-6
cdr3_length: 16
v_call: TRBV11-2
cdr3_aa: ASSSRATGRTGANVLT

j_call: TRBJ1-3
cdr3_length: 13
v_call: TRBV4-3
cdr3_aa: ASSQDAGGGNTIY

j_call: TRBJ1-1
cdr3_length: 10
v_call: TRBV19
cdr3_aa: ASSIVQGAAF

j_call: TRBJ1-1
cdr3_length: 13
v_call: TRBV7-9
cdr3_aa: ASSLGGRGYGEAF

j_call: TRBJ2-7
cdr3_length: 11
v_call: TRBV19
cdr3_aa: ASMGTVTYEQY

j_call: TRBJ1-1
cdr3_length: 12
v_call: TRBV6-5
cdr3_aa: ASSYTGANTEAF

j_call: TRBJ1-2
cdr3_length: 16
v_call: TRBV18
cdr3_aa: ASSPTGTGAHTEKGYT

j_call: TRBJ2-7
cdr3_length: 13
v_call: TRBV28
cdr3_aa: ASSEPTGGRYEQY

j_call: TRBJ2-1
cdr3_length: 13
v_call: TRBV18
cdr3_aa: ASSPYGQGGNEQF

j_call: TRBJ2-7
cdr3_length: 10
v_call: TRBV12-3/TRBV12-4
cdr3_aa: ASSLNRGIQY

j_call: TRBJ1-1
cdr3_length: 13
v_call: TRBV2
cdr3_aa: ASRRQGDMNTEAF

j_call: TRBJ1-1
cdr3_length: 11
v_call: TRBV30
cdr3_aa: AWCASMNTEAF

j_call: TRBJ2-4
cdr3_length: 10
v_call: TRBV6-2/TRBV6-3
cdr3_aa: ASSSRTGHQY

j_call: TRBJ2-3
cdr3_length: 14
v_call: TRBV7-9
cdr3_aa: ASSSPPGPQGDTQY

j_call: TRBJ1-3
cdr3_length: 15
v_call: TRBV5-8
cdr3_aa: ASSLGTGALRGNTIY

j_call: TRBJ2-7
cdr3_length: 11
v_call: TRBV7-2
cdr3_aa: ASSLLLPYEQY

j_call: TRBJ1-5
cdr3_length: 13
v_call: TRBV3-1/TRBV3-2
cdr3_aa: ASSSRGKGPQPQH

j_call: TRBJ2-1
cdr3_length: 10
v_call: TRBV3-1/TRBV3-2
cdr3_aa: ASSQGGAEQF

j_call: TRBJ2-3
cdr3_length: 12
v_call: TRBV10-2
cdr3_aa: ASSDVGRADTQY

j_call: TRBJ1-5
cdr3_length: 11
v_call: TRBV5-6
cdr3_aa: ASSLAGKQPQH

j_call: TRBJ2-6
cdr3_length: 15
v_call: TRBV19
cdr3_aa: ASSIAVLQAGANVLT

j_call: TRBJ2-7
cdr3_length: 13
v_call: TRBV4-3
cdr3_aa: ASSQAPGGSYEQY

j_call: TRBJ2-1
cdr3_length: 14
v_call: TRBV5-1
cdr3_aa: ASSWDGQATFNEQF

j_call: TRBJ1-1
cdr3_length: 13
v_call: TRBV5-1
cdr3_aa: ASSLEGRGVTEAF

j_call: TRBJ1-2
cdr3_length: 12
v_call: TRBV28
cdr3_aa: ASSLGGSRGGYT

j_call: TRBJ1-1
cdr3_length: 16
v_call: TRBV15
cdr3_aa: ATSRDRTGGLEATEAF